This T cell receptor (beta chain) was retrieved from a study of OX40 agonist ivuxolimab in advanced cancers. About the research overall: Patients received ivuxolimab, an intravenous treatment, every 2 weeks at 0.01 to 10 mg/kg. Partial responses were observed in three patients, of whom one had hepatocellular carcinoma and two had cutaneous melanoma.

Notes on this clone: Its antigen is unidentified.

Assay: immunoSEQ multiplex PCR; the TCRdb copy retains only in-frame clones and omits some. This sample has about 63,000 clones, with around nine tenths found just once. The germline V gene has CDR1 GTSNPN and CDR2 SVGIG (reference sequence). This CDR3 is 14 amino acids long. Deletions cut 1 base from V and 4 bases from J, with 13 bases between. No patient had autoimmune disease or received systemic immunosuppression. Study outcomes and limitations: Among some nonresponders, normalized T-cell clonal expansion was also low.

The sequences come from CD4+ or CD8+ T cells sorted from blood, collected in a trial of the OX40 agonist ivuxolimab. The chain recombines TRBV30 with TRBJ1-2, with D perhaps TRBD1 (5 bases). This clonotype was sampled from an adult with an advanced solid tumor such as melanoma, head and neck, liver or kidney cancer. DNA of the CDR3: TGTGCCTGGAGTGCCCAGGGCTCAGGCTATGGCTACACCTTC. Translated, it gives CAWSAQGSGYGYTF.